Each of the 21 T cell receptor beta chains below was sequenced from the same sample in a study of neurological immune-mediated disorders. TCRdb recomputed calls from the 5' RACE reads with MiXCR, one row per CDR3 protein. Of around 97,000 distinct CDR3 sequences in the sample, less than 14% were seen once. Time point specified: longitudinal time-point 3. Sequenced input: PBMCs. All receptors derive from a female donor with HTLV-1-associated myelopathy (HAM/TSP).

Ten or more counts support this clonotype. The chain uses TRBV5-1 and TRBJ1-3, with D uncertain. This CDR3 has 17 residues. Trimming left V 0 bases short and J 0 bases short, with 13 bases between. In germline, CDR1 is SGHRS, CDR2 YFSETQ. For the CDR3, the DNA is TGCGCCAGCAGCTTGGGTCCGGTCCGAAGCTCTGGAAACACCATATATTTT. This encodes CASSLGPVRSSGNTIYF.

In regard to this clonotype: At one of its ends the junction is not consistent with the germline gene, which may arise from a read error. The chain joins TRBV15 to TRBJ2-7, with 10 bases aligning to TRBD1. The germline gives CDR1 LNHNV, CDR2 YYDKDF (reference sequence). The CDR3 contains 17 residues. CDR3 coding DNA: TGTGCTACCAGCAGAGATCTGGGTCTGGACAGGGGGGACGAGCAGTACTTC. Protein sequence: CATSRDLGLDRGDEQYF.

This clonotype was seen ten or more times. This chain connects TRBV5-1 to TRBJ2-3; 8 bases fit TRBD2. CDR1 is SGHRS and CDR2 is YFSETQ in the germline V gene. V lost 0 bases and J lost 0; bases outside the gene matches: 6. The CDR3 loop spans 17 amino acids. The CDR3, as DNA: TGCGCCAGCAGCTTGGTGAGCGGGGGACCAAGCACAGATACGCAGTATTTT. Amino acids: CASSLVSGGPSTDTQYF.

This clonotype has a count of ten or more. The rearrangement joins TRBV5-1 to TRBJ2-7, with a possible D match to TRBD2 (6 bases). The CDR3 contains 14 residues. The V end lost 2 bases, the J end lost 3 bases, and 12 bases lay between the germline ends. CDR1 is SGHRS, CDR2 YFSETQ, per germline. The CDR3 sequence: CASSLTGENYEQYF. CDR3 bases: TGCGCCAGCAGCTTAACGGGGGAAAACTACGAGCAGTACTTC.

This clonotype was counted at least ten times. The V call is TRBV7-6, the J call TRBJ1-6; possible D gene TRBD1, 6 bases. The germline V gene encodes CDR1 SGHVS and CDR2 FNYEAQ. The V end lost 5 bases, the J end lost 6 bases, and 8 bases lay between the germline ends. This CDR3 contains 13 residues. For the CDR3, the DNA is TGTGCCAGCAGCCGCAGGGGTAATTCACCCCTCCACTTT. Protein product: CASSRRGNSPLHF.

At least ten counts were recorded for this clonotype. V usage is TRBV5-1 and J usage is TRBJ2-2, with a weak D call TRBD2 (5 bases). Germline CDR1 reads SGHRS; CDR2 reads YFSETQ. CDR3 length equals 15 residues. The ends were cut back, 0 bases at V and 0 bases at J, with 6 bases in the middle. Here the CDR3 DNA reads TGCGCCAGCAGCTTGGTGGGAGCGAACACCGGGGAGCTGTTTTTT. This translates into CASSLVGANTGELFF. The variable domain in full, with the rest retrieved from reference TRBV5-1 and TRBJ2-2, is KAGVTQTPRYLIKTRGQQVTLSCSPISGHRSVSWYQQTPGQGLQFLFEYFSETQRNKGNFPGRFSGRQFSNSRSEMNVSTLELGDSALYLCASSLVGANTGELFFGEGSRLTVL.

This clonotype was recorded at least ten times. The V gene is TRBV7-9, the J gene TRBJ2-7; D gene ambiguous. V was shortened by 0 bases and J by 3 bases, with 9 bases between the two germline ends. The CDR3 totals 14 residues. Germline V gene lookup returns CDR1 SEHNR and CDR2 FQNEAQ (reference sequence). CDR3 loop: CASSLANSVYEQYF. As DNA, the CDR3 is TGTGCCAGCAGCTTAGCTAACAGCGTCTACGAGCAGTACTTC. Full variable domain (remainder filled in from reference TRBV7-9 and TRBJ2-7): DTGVSQNPRHKITKRGQNVTFRCDPISEHNRLYWYRQTLGQGPEFLTYFQNEAQLEKSRLLSDRFSAERPKGSFSTLEIQRTEQGDSAMYLCASSLANSVYEQYFGPGTRLTVT.

The chain combines TRBV6-5 with TRBJ2-7; either TRBD1 or TRBD2 may supply D (6 bases each). Deletions cut 6 bases from V and 3 bases from J, with 15 bases between. This CDR3 region has 14 residues. Germline loops: CDR1 MNHEY, CDR2 SVGAGI. CDR3 DNA sequence: TGTGCCAGCAGACGTAACAGGGAGGTCTACGAGCAGTACTTC. This codes for CASRRNREVYEQYF.

This clonotype was seen ten or more times. V gene TRBV24-1 combines with J gene TRBJ1-2; D remains ambiguous. The CDR3 spans 13 residues. Germline V gene data show CDR1 as KGHDR and CDR2 as SFDVKD. Trimming cost V 6 bases and J 6 bases, with 13 bases left between them. CDR3 coding DNA: TGTGCCACCAGTTGTGGCTCTTTGGATGGCTACACCTTC. It yields the protein CATSCGSLDGYTF.

This clonotype was picked up a small number of times. CDR3 sequence reads: CASSLDPGTVAEAFF. The CDR3 bases are TGTGCCAGCAGCTTAGATCCAGGTACGGTCGCTGAAGCTTTCTTT. The chain carries TRBV11-2 and TRBJ1-1; D is undetermined. CDR3 size: 15 residues. Germline V CDR1 and CDR2: SGHAT, FQNNGV. Between the trimmed V and J ends, which lost 0 bases and 6 bases, there was a span of 14 bases.

This clonotype was detected many times. V usage is TRBV5-1 and J usage is TRBJ2-3; D may be TRBD2 (7 bases). Trimming stripped 1 base from V and 4 bases from J, with 10 bases between. The CDR3 runs 14 residues. In germline, CDR1 is SGHRS, CDR2 YFSETQ. Written as DNA, the CDR3 is TGCGCCAGCAGCTTGTGGGGGGGCCCAGATACGCAGTATTTT. It encodes CASSLWGGPDTQYF. Filled out from reference TRBV5-1 and TRBJ2-3, the complete variable domain reads KAGVTQTPRYLIKTRGQQVTLSCSPISGHRSVSWYQQTPGQGLQFLFEYFSETQRNKGNFPGRFSGRQFSNSRSEMNVSTLELGDSALYLCASSLWGGPDTQYFGPGTRLTVL.

In this sample, this clonotype turned up many times. The chain couples TRBV6-5 to TRBJ1-2, with D possibly matching TRBD1 (5 bases). The CDR3 totals 22 residues. The germline gives CDR1 MNHEY, CDR2 SVGAGI. Trimming stripped 5 bases from V and 3 bases from J, with 37 bases between. CDR3 residues: CASSHADSLNLELSFWHYGYTF. CDR3 in DNA: TGTGCCAGCAGTCACGCTGACAGCTTAAACCTTGAGCTTTCGTTCTGGCACTATGGCTACACCTTC.

The table lists this clonotype with a count of one. Given a much more abundant clone one base away, this may be a read error. The chain is built from TRBV2 and TRBJ1-1; no definite D call. Germline lookup yields CDR1 SNHLY and CDR2 FYNNEI. The CDR3 loop spans 13 amino acids. V dropped 6 bases and J dropped 4 bases, with 12 bases sitting between them. CDR3 nucleotides: TGTGCCAGCAGCATAGCCAGAGGCACTGAAGCTTTCTTT. Protein product: CASSIARGTEAFF. Variable domain in full (rest from reference TRBV2 and TRBJ1-1): EPEVTQTPSHQVTQMGQEVILRCVPISNHLYFYWYRQILGQKVEFLVSFYNNEISEKSEIFDDQFSVERPDGSNFTLKIRSTKLEDSAMYFCASSIARGTEAFFGQGTRLTVV.

This clonotype showed up many times. The chain links TRBV28 to TRBJ2-3; D is ambiguous. V lost 7 bases, J lost 2 bases, and 16 bases lay in between. The CDR3 loop spans 15 amino acids. CDR1 is MDHEN and CDR2 is SYDVKM in the germline V gene. In nucleotides, the CDR3 is TGTGCCAGCACCGACGTCCTCATTGTCACAGATACGCAGTATTTT. Amino acid sequence: CASTDVLIVTDTQYF.

This clonotype was seen many times. This chain connects TRBV5-1 to TRBJ1-5, with a tentative D call TRBD1 (5 bases). There are 13 residues in the CDR3. Trimming took off 2 bases at V and 7 bases at J, with 10 bases between the two ends. CDR1 is SGHRS, CDR2 YFSETQ, per germline. CDR3 DNA: TGCGCCAGCAGCTTTAATTCAGGGCAGCCCCAGCATTTT. This gives the protein CASSFNSGQPQHF.

Many counts were recorded for this clonotype. The chain carries TRBV25-1 and TRBJ2-2, with unresolved D. Germline CDR1 and CDR2: MGHDK and SYGVNS. This CDR3 has 14 residues. V was trimmed by 3 bases and J by 6 bases, leaving 11 bases between them. CDR3 nucleotides: TGTGCCAGCAGTGAGGGTAACAGACCCGGGGAGCTGTTTTTT. It codes for CASSEGNRPGELFF.

This clonotype was observed many times. This rearrangement joins TRBV7-9 to TRBJ1-2; D unclear. The CDR3 has 11 residues. V shed 5 bases and J shed 5 bases, with 6 bases lying between them. The germline V gene has CDR1 SEHNR and CDR2 FQNEAQ (reference sequence). This chain's CDR3 is CASSTTYGYTF. The CDR3 DNA sequence: TGTGCCAGCAGCACTACATATGGCTACACCTTC.

This clonotype was seen at least ten times. This chain uses TRBV10-3 with TRBJ2-3, with TRBD2 matching over 10 bases. CDR3 length equals 17 residues. Germline V CDR1 and CDR2: ENHRY, SYGVKD. Trimming cost V 8 bases and J 0 bases; bases outside gene matches: 11. The CDR3 coding sequence is TGTGCCATCTCAGGTAGCGGGGGGCCGACTAGCACAGATACGCAGTATTTT. Translated, it gives CAISGSGGPTSTDTQYF.

In this sample, this clonotype turned up many times. The chain joins TRBV10-1 to TRBJ2-5; 7 bases match TRBD2. Germline V lookup: CDR1 WNHNN, CDR2 SYGVQD (reference sequence). J was trimmed by 7 bases and V by 4 bases; bases with no gene match: 6. This CDR3 contains 13 residues. CDR3 protein: CASSGTRFGTQYF. CDR3 coding DNA: TGCGCCAGCAGTGGGACTAGGTTCGGGACCCAGTACTTC.

This clonotype was seen ten or more times. CDR3 DNA: TGTGCCAGCAGACCACAGGGGGCGTACTACAATGAGCAGTTCTTC. Protein product: CASRPQGAYYNEQFF. The chain is built from TRBV12-3 or TRBV12-4 and TRBJ2-1; TRBD1 agrees at 9 bases. The V segment lost 6 bases and the J segment 3 bases; nucleotides outside the gene matches: 6. The CDR3 loop spans 15 amino acids.

In this sample, this clonotype turned up many times. The J gene is TRBJ2-4, the V gene TRBV15; D is perhaps TRBD2 (5 bases). The CDR3 extends over 15 amino acids. V gave up 0 bases and J gave up 5 bases, with 11 bases separating them. CDR1 and CDR2 from the germline V gene are LNHNV and YYDKDF (reference sequence). CDR3: CATSRDRSAENIQYF. CDR3 nucleotide sequence: TGTGCCACCAGCAGAGATCGATCAGCGGAAAACATTCAGTACTTC.